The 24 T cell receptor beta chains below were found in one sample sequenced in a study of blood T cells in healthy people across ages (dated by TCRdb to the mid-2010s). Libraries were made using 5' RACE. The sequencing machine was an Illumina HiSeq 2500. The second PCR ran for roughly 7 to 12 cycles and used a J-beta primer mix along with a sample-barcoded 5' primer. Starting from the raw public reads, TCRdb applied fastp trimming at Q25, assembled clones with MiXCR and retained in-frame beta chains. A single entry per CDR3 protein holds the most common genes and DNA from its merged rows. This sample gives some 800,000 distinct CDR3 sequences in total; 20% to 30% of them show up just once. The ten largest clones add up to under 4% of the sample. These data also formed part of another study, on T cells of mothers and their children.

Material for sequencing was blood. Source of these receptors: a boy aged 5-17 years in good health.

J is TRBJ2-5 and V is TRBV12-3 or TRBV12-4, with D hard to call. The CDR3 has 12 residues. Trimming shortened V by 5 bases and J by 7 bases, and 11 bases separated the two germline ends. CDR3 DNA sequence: TGTGCCAGCAGTATCCTCCTCGGGACCCAGTACTTC. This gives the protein CASSILLGTQYF.

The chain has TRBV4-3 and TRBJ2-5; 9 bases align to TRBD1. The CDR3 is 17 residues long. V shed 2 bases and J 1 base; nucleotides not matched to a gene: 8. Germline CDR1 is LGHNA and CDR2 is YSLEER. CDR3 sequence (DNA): TGCGCCAGCAGCCAAAGGTGGACAGGGGATTTCCAAGAGACCCAGTACTTC. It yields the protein CASSQRWTGDFQETQYF.

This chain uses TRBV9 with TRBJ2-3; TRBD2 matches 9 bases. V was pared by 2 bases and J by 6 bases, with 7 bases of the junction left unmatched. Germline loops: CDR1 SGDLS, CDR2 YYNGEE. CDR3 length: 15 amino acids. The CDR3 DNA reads TGTGCCAGCAGCGTTGACGCGGGAGGGAGTGATACGCAGTATTTT. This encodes CASSVDAGGSDTQYF.

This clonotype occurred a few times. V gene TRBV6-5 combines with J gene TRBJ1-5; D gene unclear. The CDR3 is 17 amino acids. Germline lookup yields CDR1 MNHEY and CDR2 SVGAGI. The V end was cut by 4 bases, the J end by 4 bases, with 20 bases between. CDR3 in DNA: TGTGCCAGCAGTTTTCGACCGCCACAGCTTTCAAATCAGCCCCAGCATTTT. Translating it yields CASSFRPPQLSNQPQHF.

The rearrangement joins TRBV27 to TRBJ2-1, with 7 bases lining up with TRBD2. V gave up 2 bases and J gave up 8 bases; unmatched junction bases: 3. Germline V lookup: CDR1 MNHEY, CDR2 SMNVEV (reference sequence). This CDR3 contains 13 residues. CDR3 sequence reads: CASSLGGVYEQFF. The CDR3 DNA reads TGTGCCAGCAGTTTAGGGGGGGTCTATGAGCAGTTCTTC.

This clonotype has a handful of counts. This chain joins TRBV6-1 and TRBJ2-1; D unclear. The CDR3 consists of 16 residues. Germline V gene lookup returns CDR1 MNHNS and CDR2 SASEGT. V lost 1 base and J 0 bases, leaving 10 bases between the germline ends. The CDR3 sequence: CASSEVDWSSYNEQFF. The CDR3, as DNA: TGTGCCAGCAGTGAAGTAGACTGGAGCTCCTACAATGAGCAGTTCTTC.

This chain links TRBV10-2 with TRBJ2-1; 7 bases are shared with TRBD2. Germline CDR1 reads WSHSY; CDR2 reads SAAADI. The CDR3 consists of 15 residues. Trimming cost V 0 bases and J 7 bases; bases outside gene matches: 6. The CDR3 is CASSESGLVGNEQFF. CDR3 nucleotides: TGCGCCAGCAGTGAGTCCGGACTAGTTGGGAATGAGCAGTTCTTC.

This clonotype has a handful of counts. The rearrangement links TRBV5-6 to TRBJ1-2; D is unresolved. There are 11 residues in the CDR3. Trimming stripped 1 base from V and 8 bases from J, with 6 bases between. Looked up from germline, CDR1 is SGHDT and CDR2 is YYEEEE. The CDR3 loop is CASSLSGGYTF. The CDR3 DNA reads TGTGCCAGCAGCTTGTCCGGGGGCTACACCTTC.

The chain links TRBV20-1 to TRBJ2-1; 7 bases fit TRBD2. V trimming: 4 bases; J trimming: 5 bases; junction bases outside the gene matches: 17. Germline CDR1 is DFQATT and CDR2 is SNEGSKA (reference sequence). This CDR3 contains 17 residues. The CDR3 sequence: CSAIRADGRAAHNEQFF. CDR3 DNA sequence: TGCAGTGCTATTCGGGCCGATGGGAGGGCCGCACACAATGAGCAGTTCTTC.

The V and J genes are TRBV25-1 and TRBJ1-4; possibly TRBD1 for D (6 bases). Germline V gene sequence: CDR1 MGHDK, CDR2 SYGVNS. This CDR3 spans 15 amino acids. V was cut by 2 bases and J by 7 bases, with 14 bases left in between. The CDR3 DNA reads TGTGCCAGCAGTGAACCCAGGGGATCCGGTGAAAAACTGTTTTTT. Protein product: CASSEPRGSGEKLFF.

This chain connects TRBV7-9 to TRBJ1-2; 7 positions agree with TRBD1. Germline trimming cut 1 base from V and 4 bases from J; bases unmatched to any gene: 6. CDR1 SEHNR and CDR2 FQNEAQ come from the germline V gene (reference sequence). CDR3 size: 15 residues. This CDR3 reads CASSLGGTESYGYTF. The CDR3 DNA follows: TGTGCCAGCAGCTTAGGGGGGACAGAATCCTATGGCTACACCTTC.

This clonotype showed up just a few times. The CDR3 bases are TGTGCCAGCAGCTTAGAGGGCCCGGCCGGGGAGCTGTTTTTT. It yields the protein CASSLEGPAGELFF. V is TRBV7-9 and J is TRBJ2-2, with D unresolved. CDR1 is SEHNR and CDR2 is FQNEAQ in the germline V gene (reference sequence). This CDR3 is built from 14 residues. Deletions cut 1 base from V and 6 bases from J, with 9 bases between.

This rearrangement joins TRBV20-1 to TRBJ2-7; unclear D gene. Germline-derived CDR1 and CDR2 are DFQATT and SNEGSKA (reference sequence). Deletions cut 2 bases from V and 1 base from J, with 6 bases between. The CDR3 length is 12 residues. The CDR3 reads CSARPGSYEQYF. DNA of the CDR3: TGCAGTGCTAGACCAGGATCCTACGAGCAGTACTTC.

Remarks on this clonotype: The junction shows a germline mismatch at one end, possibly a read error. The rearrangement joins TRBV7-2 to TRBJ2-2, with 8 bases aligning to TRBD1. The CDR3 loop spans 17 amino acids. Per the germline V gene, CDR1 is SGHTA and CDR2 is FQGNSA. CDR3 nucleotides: TGTGCCAGCAGCTTAAGGTGGCAGGGGGCGAACACCGGGGGGCTGTTTTTT. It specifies CASSLRWQGANTGGLFF.

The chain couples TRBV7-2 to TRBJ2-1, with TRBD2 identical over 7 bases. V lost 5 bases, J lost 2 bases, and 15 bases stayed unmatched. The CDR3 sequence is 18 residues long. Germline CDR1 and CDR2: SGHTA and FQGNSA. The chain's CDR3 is CASSPFPPGAGTYNEQFF. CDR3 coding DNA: TGTGCCAGCAGCCCCTTCCCTCCTGGAGCGGGGACCTACAATGAGCAGTTCTTC.

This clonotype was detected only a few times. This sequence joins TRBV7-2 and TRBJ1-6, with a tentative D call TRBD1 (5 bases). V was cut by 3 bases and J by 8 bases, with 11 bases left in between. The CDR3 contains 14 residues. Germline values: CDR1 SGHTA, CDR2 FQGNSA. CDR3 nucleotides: TGTGCCAGCAGCTTGGGCAGGGCTGATTCACCCCTCCACTTT. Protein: CASSLGRADSPLHF.

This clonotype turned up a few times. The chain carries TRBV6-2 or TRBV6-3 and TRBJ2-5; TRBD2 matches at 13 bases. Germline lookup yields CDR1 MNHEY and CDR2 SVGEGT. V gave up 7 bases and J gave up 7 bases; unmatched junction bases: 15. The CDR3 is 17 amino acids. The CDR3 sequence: CASTTRTGLAGLGTQYF. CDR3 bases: TGTGCCAGCACCACTCGAACGGGACTAGCGGGGCTGGGGACCCAGTACTTC.

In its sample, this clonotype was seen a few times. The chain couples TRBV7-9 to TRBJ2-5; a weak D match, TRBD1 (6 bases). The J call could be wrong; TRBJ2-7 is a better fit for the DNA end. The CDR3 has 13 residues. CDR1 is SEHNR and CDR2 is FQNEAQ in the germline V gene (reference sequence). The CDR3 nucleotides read TGTGCCAGCAGCTCCACAGGGATGGGCGAGCAGTACTTC. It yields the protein CASSSTGMGEQYF.

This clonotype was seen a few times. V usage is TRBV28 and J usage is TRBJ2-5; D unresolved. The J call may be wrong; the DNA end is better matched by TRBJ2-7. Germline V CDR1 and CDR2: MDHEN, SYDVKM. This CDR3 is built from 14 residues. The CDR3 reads CASSLSDISYEQYF. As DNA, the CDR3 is TGTGCCAGCAGTTTGTCGGATATCTCCTACGAGCAGTACTTC.

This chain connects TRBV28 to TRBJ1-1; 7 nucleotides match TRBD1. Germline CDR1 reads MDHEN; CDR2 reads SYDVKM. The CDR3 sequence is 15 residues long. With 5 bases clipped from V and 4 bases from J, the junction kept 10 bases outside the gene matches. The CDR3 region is CASSQETGSGTEAFF. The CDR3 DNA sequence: TGTGCCAGCAGTCAAGAGACAGGGTCGGGCACTGAAGCTTTCTTT.

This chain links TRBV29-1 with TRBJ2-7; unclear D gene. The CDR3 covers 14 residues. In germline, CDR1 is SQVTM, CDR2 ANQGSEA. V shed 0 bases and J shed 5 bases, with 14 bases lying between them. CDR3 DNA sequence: TGCAGCGTTGAAGACGGTTCGGGCGTCGACGAGCAGTACTTC. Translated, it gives CSVEDGSGVDEQYF.

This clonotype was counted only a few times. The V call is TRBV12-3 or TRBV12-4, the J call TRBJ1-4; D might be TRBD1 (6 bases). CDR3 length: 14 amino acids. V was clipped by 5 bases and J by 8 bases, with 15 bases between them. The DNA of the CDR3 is TGTGCCAGCAGTCTCCGGGGGGGCAAAGAAAAACTGTTTTTT. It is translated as CASSLRGGKEKLFF.

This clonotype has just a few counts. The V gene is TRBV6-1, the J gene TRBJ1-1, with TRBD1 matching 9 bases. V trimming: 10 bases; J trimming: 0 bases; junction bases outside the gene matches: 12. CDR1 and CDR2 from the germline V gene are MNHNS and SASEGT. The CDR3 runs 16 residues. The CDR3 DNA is TGTGCCACCAGAACTCCGGGACAGGGTGTGAACACTGAAGCTTTCTTT. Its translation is CATRTPGQGVNTEAFF.

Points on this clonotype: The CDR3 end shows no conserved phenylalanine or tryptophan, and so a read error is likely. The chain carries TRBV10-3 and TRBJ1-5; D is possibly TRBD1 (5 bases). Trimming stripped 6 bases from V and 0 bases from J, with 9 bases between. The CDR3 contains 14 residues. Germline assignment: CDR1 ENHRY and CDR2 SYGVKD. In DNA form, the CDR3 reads TGTGCCATCAGCAGGGACGCTAGCAATCAGCCCCAGCATGTT. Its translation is CAISRDASNQPQHV.